Presented here are 15 T cell receptor beta chains from one specimen sequenced in a study of blood T cell repertoires in COVID-19. Using immunoSEQ multiplex PCR, the repertoire was profiled, and TCRdb retains in-frame clones only, with some absent. Of hundreds of thousands of clones listed, 85% were seen once; the top ten hold around 5.5%. Sequenced input: peripheral blood. These receptors came from a man aged 50-60 years with COVID-19, enrolled during active disease.

The chain uses TRBV5-1 and TRBJ2-1; TRBD1 agrees at 7 bases. Germline lookup yields CDR1 SGHRS and CDR2 YFSETQ. J was trimmed by 4 bases and V by 0 bases; bases with no gene match: 13. The CDR3 length is 18 residues. CDR3 region: CASSLGGFNRGGYNEQFF. In DNA form, the CDR3 reads TGCGCCAGCAGCTTGGGGGGGTTTAACAGGGGTGGTTACAATGAGCAGTTCTTC.

This chain joins TRBV7-2 and TRBJ1-1, with D perhaps matching TRBD1 (6 bases). The V end lost 1 base, the J end lost 5 bases, and 11 bases lay between the germline ends. Germline V gene data show CDR1 as SGHTA and CDR2 as FQGNSA. This CDR3 has 14 amino acids. The CDR3 nucleotides are TGTGCCAGCAGCTTAGTGGGGGCTGGGACTGAAGCTTTCTTT. Translating gives CASSLVGAGTEAFF.

The chain uses TRBV7-2 and TRBJ2-7; 11 bases match TRBD2. Trimming took 4 bases from V and 4 from J; bases not matched to a gene: 3. This CDR3 is 14 amino acids long. CDR1 and CDR2 (germline): SGHTA, FQGNSA. Written as DNA, the CDR3 is TGTGCCAGCAGCTCTAGCGGGGGGCAATACGAGCAGTACTTC. As protein: CASSSSGGQYEQYF.

The rearrangement links TRBV7-2 to TRBJ1-6; D call uncertain. This CDR3 is built from 15 residues. Germline CDR1 and CDR2: SGHTA and FQGNSA. V gave up 6 bases and J gave up 6 bases, with 15 bases separating them. CDR3 nucleotide sequence: TGTGCCAGCAGTAGTCGCGAAGTACCTAATTCACCCCTCCACTTT. Its protein is CASSSREVPNSPLHF.

The chain recombines TRBV5-1 with TRBJ2-5, with 8 bases lining up with TRBD2. CDR3 length: 13 amino acids. Germline CDR1 is SGHRS and CDR2 is YFSETQ. Germline trimming cut 4 bases from V and 9 bases from J; bases unmatched to any gene: 8. The CDR3 region has the DNA TGCGCCAGCAGCGCCCCGACTAGCGCGGCCCAGTACTTC. This sequence encodes CASSAPTSAAQYF.

V gene TRBV7-6 combines with J gene TRBJ2-1, with a tentative D call TRBD2 (5 bases). Trimming removed 8 bases from V and 6 bases from J, with 17 bases in between. Germline CDR1 and CDR2: SGHVS and FNYEAQ. CDR3 size: 14 residues. The CDR3 region has the DNA TGTGCCAGCGGAAGCGGTGGACCGCCCAATGAGCAGTTCTTC. Protein sequence: CASGSGGPPNEQFF.

J is TRBJ2-1 and V is TRBV13; the D gene is possibly TRBD2 (7 bases). Trimming shortened V by 4 bases and J by 2 bases, and 12 bases separated the two germline ends. The germline V gene has CDR1 PRHDT and CDR2 FYEKMQ (reference sequence). The CDR3 spans 15 residues. DNA of the CDR3: TGTGCCAGCAGCTCCGAGGGGGGGGCCTACAATGAGCAGTTCTTC. Residues: CASSSEGGAYNEQFF. The whole variable domain, remainder taken from reference TRBV13 and TRBJ2-1, is AAGVIQSPRHLIKEKRETATLKCYPIPRHDTVYWYQQGPGQDPQFLISFYEKMQSDKGSIPDRFSAQQFSDYHSELNMSSLELGDSALYFCASSSEGGAYNEQFFGPGTRLTVL.

The rearrangement links TRBV20-1 to TRBJ1-1; no definite D call. The V end was cut by 4 bases, the J end by 8 bases, with 2 bases between. From germline, CDR1 is DFQATT and CDR2 SNEGSKA (reference sequence). This CDR3 region has 8 residues. DNA of the CDR3: TGCAGTGCTACAGAAGCTTTCTTT. Protein sequence: CSATEAFF.

The chain joins TRBV4-1 to TRBJ2-7; weak D call: TRBD1 (5 bases). Germline-derived CDR1 and CDR2 are MGHRA and YSYEKL. The CDR3 runs to 15 residues. Trimming shortened V by 0 bases and J by 3 bases, and 12 bases separated the two germline ends. The DNA of the CDR3 is TGCGCCAGCAGCCAAGATCCTTGGGGCAACTACGAGCAGTACTTC. It codes for CASSQDPWGNYEQYF.

The chain uses TRBV15 and TRBJ1-5; 7 bases fit TRBD1. Germline-derived CDR1 and CDR2 are LNHNV and YYDKDF (reference sequence). The CDR3 length is 16 residues. V was pared by 0 bases and J by 5 bases, with 7 bases of the junction left unmatched. CDR3 residues: CATSRDSRQGDQPQHF. Written as DNA, the CDR3 is TGTGCCACCAGCAGAGATTCTCGACAGGGTGATCAGCCCCAGCATTTT.

Only a few counts were recorded for this clone. This rearrangement joins TRBV6-5 to TRBJ2-1; 7 bases agree with TRBD1. Per the germline V gene, CDR1 is MNHEY and CDR2 is SVGAGI. V shed 7 bases, J shed 1 base, and the junction held 1 base outside the gene matches. The CDR3 contains 13 residues. The CDR3 DNA sequence: TGTGCCAGCAACAGGGGATCCTACAATGAGCAGTTCTTC. Translated, it gives CASNRGSYNEQFF.

This chain links TRBV2 with TRBJ2-3; 7 bases line up with TRBD2. This CDR3 is built from 14 residues. In germline, CDR1 is SNHLY, CDR2 FYNNEI. V shed 7 bases and J 6 bases; nucleotides not matched to a gene: 10. CDR3 amino acids: CASNGLEGRDTQYF. CDR3 sequence (DNA): TGTGCCAGCAATGGACTAGAGGGAAGGGATACGCAGTATTTT. Based on the CDR3 plus reference TRBV2 and TRBJ2-3, the full variable domain is EPEVTQTPSHQVTQMGQEVILRCVPISNHLYFYWYRQILGQKVEFLVSFYNNEISEKSEIFDDQFSVERPDGSNFTLKIRSTKLEDSAMYFCASNGLEGRDTQYFGPGTRLTVL.

The chain joins TRBV3-1 (or the pseudogene TRBV3-2) to TRBJ1-2; D might be TRBD1 (6 bases). V lost 6 bases, J lost 4 bases, and 18 bases lay in between. This CDR3 comprises 15 residues. The germline CDR1 and CDR2 sequences are LGHDT and YNNKEL (reference sequence). The CDR3 nucleotides read TGTGCCAGCAGTGGCCCAGACAGGCGATTCTATGGCTACACCTTC. It codes for CASSGPDRRFYGYTF.

The chain combines TRBV5-1 with TRBJ2-3; no reliable D call. V was shortened by 5 bases and J by 5 bases, with 6 bases between the two germline ends. This CDR3 spans 11 amino acids. The germline gives CDR1 SGHRS, CDR2 YFSETQ. CDR3 in DNA: TGCGCCAGCAGAATCGTAGATACGCAGTATTTT. It is translated as CASRIVDTQYF.

CDR3 DNA: TGTGCCAGCAGTGATCACCCAGTCGGGGCTAATGAAAAACTGTTTTTT. Translated, it gives CASSDHPVGANEKLFF. The chain is built from TRBV6-2 or TRBV6-3 and TRBJ1-4; D gene uncertain. Germline CDR1 MNHEY, CDR2 SVGEGT. V lost 5 bases and J lost 3, with 16 bases in between. CDR3 length equals 16 residues.